The next 21 T cell receptor beta chains were all read from a single sample in a study of vaccination and CD4 T cells after COVID-19. Their antigens remain unidentified. Treatment reported: roughly ten-day PBMC culture with coronavirus spike peptide pools or control peptides (ViraFEST assay). At the Johns Hopkins FTIC core, DNA taken from cultured CD4+ T cells was sequenced by way of the Oncomine TCR Beta short-read assay. TCRdb redid the calling of the PCR reads with MiXCR, one entry per CDR3 protein. The table shows roughly 15,000 distinct CDR3 sequences, with around 60% occurring only once. Material: CD4+ T cells from blood, cultured in vitro. All receptors come from a human donor who had recovered from COVID-19.

The CDR3 protein is CASSFGARGLLDTYEQYF. In DNA, the CDR3 is TGTGCCAGCAGCTTTGGCGCTAGAGGACTGCTCGACACTTACGAGCAGTACTTC. V and J are TRBV11-1 and TRBJ2-7; a weak D match, TRBD2 (5 bases). The CDR3 contains 18 residues. Trimming took off 3 bases at V and 4 bases at J, with 25 bases between the two ends. Germline V gene lookup returns CDR1 SGHAT and CDR2 FQDESV (reference sequence).

The gene calls are TRBV7-2 and TRBJ2-5; 9 bases map to TRBD2. This CDR3 spans 16 amino acids. Losses at the gene ends were 2 bases for V and 5 bases for J; bases not matched to a gene: 9. Per the germline V gene, CDR1 is SGHTA and CDR2 is FQGNSA. CDR3 DNA: TGTGCCAGCAGCTTAAACTCAGCGGGAGGCGGGGAGACCCAGTACTTC. Translating it yields CASSLNSAGGGETQYF.

The chain joins TRBV28 to TRBJ2-7; tentative D call: TRBD2 (6 bases). V was pared by 4 bases and J by 6 bases, with 16 bases between. Germline lookup yields CDR1 MDHEN and CDR2 SYDVKM. The CDR3 contains 14 residues. CDR3 coding DNA: TGTGCCAGCAGTTCTATACGGCGGGACGGCGAGCAGTACTTC. Translated, it gives CASSSIRRDGEQYF.

V and J are TRBV24-1 and TRBJ2-3; D uncertain. The V and J ends lost 5 bases and 5 bases respectively, with 13 bases between them. CDR1 and CDR2 (germline): KGHDR, SFDVKD. The length of the CDR3 is 14 residues. CDR3 sequence: CATSGLTVGDTQYF. CDR3 DNA: TGTGCCACCAGTGGCCTTACGGTTGGAGATACGCAGTATTTT.

The chain links TRBV28 to TRBJ1-1, with 10 bases identical to TRBD1. With 6 bases clipped from V and 4 bases from J, the junction kept 8 bases outside the gene matches. The CDR3 runs to 15 residues. In germline, CDR1 is MDHEN, CDR2 SYDVKM. CDR3 nucleotides: TGTGCCAGCAGCCAACGACAGGGGGCTAGCACTGAAGCTTTCTTT. Its translation is CASSQRQGASTEAFF.

This clonotype came up a few times. This chain connects TRBV19 to TRBJ1-5; 8 bases match TRBD1. The CDR3 runs to 16 residues. V was pared by 6 bases and J by 0 bases, with 7 bases of the junction left unmatched. The germline V gene encodes CDR1 LNHDA and CDR2 SQIVND (reference sequence). The CDR3 region has the DNA TGTGCCAGTAGCCTCCTTGGACAGGGTAGCAATCAGCCCCAGCATTTT. It specifies CASSLLGQGSNQPQHF.

This clonotype was recorded once. This chain joins TRBV28 and TRBJ1-6; 8 bases fit TRBD1. V lost 6 bases to trimming and J lost 8 bases; unmatched junction nucleotides: 6. CDR3 length: 14 residues. CDR1 is MDHEN and CDR2 is SYDVKM in the germline V gene. The CDR3 DNA reads as TGTGCCAGCAGCCTCGACAGGGGTGATTCACCCCTCCACTTT. This codes for CASSLDRGDSPLHF.

The chain uses TRBV7-9 and TRBJ1-2; the D is unclear. V was pared by 7 bases and J by 1 base, with 13 bases between. Germline V gives CDR1 SEHNR, CDR2 FQNEAQ (reference sequence). The CDR3 loop spans 14 amino acids. CDR3 DNA sequence: TGTGCCAGCACCCCCGGACTGCTTAACTATGGCTACACCTTC. Translating gives CASTPGLLNYGYTF.

The rearrangement links TRBV6-2 or TRBV6-3 to TRBJ2-4; tentatively, D is TRBD1 or TRBD2 (5 bases each). V gave up 6 bases and J gave up 6 bases, with 12 bases separating them. The CDR3 consists of 13 residues. Germline values: CDR1 MNHEY, CDR2 SVGEGT. The CDR3 region is CASSLPGANIQYF. CDR3 bases: TGTGCCAGCAGCCTTCCCGGGGCAAACATTCAGTACTTC.

The CDR3 protein is CAIRDRGRNTEAFF. In DNA form, the CDR3 reads TGTGCCATCAGGGACAGGGGTAGGAACACTGAAGCTTTCTTT. V gene TRBV10-3 combines with J gene TRBJ1-1; 9 nucleotides align to TRBD1. CDR3 length equals 14 residues. CDR1 and CDR2 (germline): ENHRY, SYGVKD. Unmatched junction bases numbered 3, after V lost 6 bases and J lost 1 base.

This clonotype was recorded a few times. The chain couples TRBV11-2 to TRBJ2-1; maybe TRBD2 (5 bases). The better agreement between TRBJ2-7 and the DNA end casts doubt on the J call. This CDR3 spans 15 amino acids. CDR1 is SGHAT and CDR2 is FQNNGV in the germline V gene. CDR3 nucleotide sequence: TGTGCCAGCAGCTTAGCTCCCCGAGGGTCCTACGAGCAGTACTTC. It specifies CASSLAPRGSYEQYF.

This clonotype has more than one count but fewer than ten. This chain joins TRBV27 and TRBJ1-5; TRBD1 matches at 7 bases. The V segment lost 6 bases and the J segment 0 bases; nucleotides outside the gene matches: 5. This CDR3 spans 15 amino acids. Germline-derived CDR1 and CDR2 are MNHEY and SMNVEV (reference sequence). CDR3 loop: CASSLRGFSNQPQHF. In DNA, the CDR3 is TGTGCCAGCAGCCTCAGGGGGTTTAGCAATCAGCCCCAGCATTTT.

The chain recombines TRBV24-1 with TRBJ2-2; 9 bases line up with TRBD1. Germline assignment: CDR1 KGHDR and CDR2 SFDVKD. The CDR3 extends over 17 amino acids. J was trimmed by 3 bases and V by 4 bases; bases with no gene match: 8. This CDR3 is CATSEPGQGLDTGELFF. The CDR3 DNA reads TGTGCCACCAGTGAGCCCGGACAGGGGCTCGACACCGGGGAGCTGTTTTTT.

This clonotype was seen a few times. This chain joins TRBV20-1 and TRBJ1-1; a weak D match, TRBD1 (5 bases). V was clipped by 5 bases and J by 1 base, with 20 bases between them. From germline, CDR1 is DFQATT and CDR2 SNEGSKA (reference sequence). This CDR3 spans 16 amino acids. CDR3: CSALLMGRDGNTEAFF. In DNA, the CDR3 is TGCAGTGCTCTTCTAATGGGGAGGGACGGGAACACTGAAGCTTTCTTT.

The chain combines TRBV7-9 with TRBJ1-6, with TRBD1 matching 10 bases. The CDR3 is 17 amino acids. Trimming took 4 bases from V and 4 from J; bases not matched to a gene: 7. CDR1 is SEHNR and CDR2 is FQNEAQ in the germline V gene (reference sequence). The DNA for the CDR3 is TGTGCCAGCAGCTCGGGACAGGGGAGAGGTTATAATTCACCCCTCCACTTT. Residues: CASSSGQGRGYNSPLHF.

This chain joins TRBV7-3 and TRBJ2-1; TRBD1 aligns across 8 bases. Germline values: CDR1 SGHTA, CDR2 FQGTGA. CDR3 length equals 16 residues. The J segment lost 7 bases and the V segment lost 5 bases, leaving 13 bases of the junction unmatched. The CDR3 bases are TGTGCCAGCAGCCGACAGGGCGGACAGGGTTTGAATGAGCAGTTCTTC. Protein sequence: CASSRQGGQGLNEQFF.

This rearrangement joins TRBV20-1 to TRBJ2-7, with 8 bases aligning to TRBD1. V dropped 6 bases and J dropped 6; count of bases not matched to a gene: 16. Germline values: CDR1 DFQATT, CDR2 SNEGSKA (reference sequence). This CDR3 is 15 amino acids long. For the CDR3, the DNA is TGCAGTGCCCCCCGGACAGGGCAGGTATGGGGCGAGCAGTACTTC. As protein: CSAPRTGQVWGEQYF.

The chain uses TRBV5-5 and TRBJ2-7, with D possibly TRBD1 on 5 matching bases. This CDR3 contains 12 residues. The V end lost 4 bases, the J end lost 3 bases, and 8 bases lay between the germline ends. The germline CDR1 and CDR2 sequences are SGHKS and YYEKEE (reference sequence). The DNA for the CDR3 is TGTGCCAGCAGCATAACAGGCTACGAGCAGTACTTC. It specifies CASSITGYEQYF.

The V and J genes are TRBV7-8 and TRBJ1-1; D gene uncertain. The CDR3 totals 14 residues. Trimming stripped 2 bases from V and 1 base from J, with 8 bases between. Germline CDR1 SGHVS, CDR2 FQNEAQ. CDR3 residues: CASSLRQPNTEAFF. CDR3 in DNA: TGTGCCAGCAGCTTAAGGCAGCCGAACACTGAAGCTTTCTTT.

The chain links TRBV7-2 to TRBJ1-2; possibly TRBD1 for D (6 bases). V was pared by 5 bases and J by 10 bases, with 14 bases between. This CDR3 has 12 residues. Germline CDR1 SGHTA, CDR2 FQGNSA. CDR3 coding DNA: TGTGCCAGCAGCCTACGGACAGAGGACTACACCTTC. Residues: CASSLRTEDYTF. The variable domain in full, completed from reference TRBV7-2 and TRBJ1-2, reads GAGVSQSPSNKVTEKGKDVELRCDPISGHTALYWYRQSLGQGLEFLIYFQGNSAPDKSGLPSDRFSAERTGGSVSTLTIQRTQQEDSAVYLCASSLRTEDYTFGSGTRLTVV.

V and J are TRBV24-1 and TRBJ2-5; 10 nucleotides match TRBD2. The ends lost 4 bases at V and 5 bases at J; junction bases unmatched: 12. Germline CDR1 and CDR2: KGHDR and SFDVKD. The CDR3 is 17 amino acids. CDR3 sequence: CATSDPGIAGGGETQYF. The CDR3, as DNA: TGTGCCACCAGTGACCCCGGGATAGCGGGAGGTGGGGAGACCCAGTACTTC.